One and the same sample provided the 19 T cell receptor beta chains below, sequenced in a study of cytomegalovirus exposure and HLA in healthy donors. Primers for the PCR totalled 60 Vbeta and 13 Jbeta. Repertoires were generated with immunoSEQ multiplex PCR, while TCRdb's copy carries only in-frame clones and drops some. The sample records 140,000 to 150,000 clones, approximately 78% being singletons. Sequencing was carried out using PBMCs. These receptors all come from a female donor in good health and CMV-seronegative.

This chain connects TRBV2 to TRBJ1-1, with 7 positions matching TRBD1. Germline V lookup: CDR1 SNHLY, CDR2 FYNNEI. CDR3 size: 11 residues. V dropped 7 bases and J dropped 7; count of bases not matched to a gene: 3. The CDR3 coding sequence is TGTGCCAGCATAGGGGGCGTTGAAGCTTTCTTT. Translated: CASIGGVEAFF.

The rearrangement links TRBV9 to TRBJ2-3; D gene ambiguous. Trimming took 4 bases from V and 1 from J, leaving 4 bases between them. CDR3 length: 12 amino acids. The germline V gene encodes CDR1 SGDLS and CDR2 YYNGEE. The CDR3 reads CASSPGTDTQYF. In nucleotides, the CDR3 is TGTGCCAGCAGCCCTGGCACAGATACGCAGTATTTT.

The chain employs TRBV6-4 and TRBJ2-6; 7 positions agree with TRBD1. Trimming cost V 5 bases and J 0 bases; bases outside gene matches: 10. In germline, CDR1 is MRHNA, CDR2 SNTAGT. The CDR3 contains 18 residues. Written as DNA, the CDR3 is TGTGCCAGCAGTTCGCGCAGGGGGATAGGCTCTGGGGCCAACGTCCTGACTTTC. Its translation is CASSSRRGIGSGANVLTF.

The chain recombines TRBV7-9 with TRBJ1-1, with D uncertain. V lost 4 bases, J lost 1 base, and 4 bases lay in between. Per the germline V gene, CDR1 is SEHNR and CDR2 is FQNEAQ (reference sequence). This CDR3 is 12 amino acids long. The DNA of the CDR3 is TGTGCCAGCAGCTCACAGAACACTGAAGCTTTCTTT. This codes for CASSSQNTEAFF. The entire variable domain, with the rest obtained from reference TRBV7-9 and TRBJ1-1, is as follows: DTGVSQNPRHKITKRGQNVTFRCDPISEHNRLYWYRQTLGQGPEFLTYFQNEAQLEKSRLLSDRFSAERPKGSFSTLEIQRTEQGDSAMYLCASSSQNTEAFFGQGTRLTVV.

This sequence joins TRBV30 and TRBJ1-2; 7 nucleotides agree with TRBD1. In germline, CDR1 is GTSNPN, CDR2 SVGIG (reference sequence). V dropped 1 base and J dropped 8; count of bases not matched to a gene: 7. The CDR3 extends over 13 amino acids. This CDR3 is CAWSEGAPWGYTF. The CDR3 nucleotides read TGTGCCTGGAGTGAGGGGGCGCCTTGGGGCTACACCTTC.

This CDR3 reads CASSFYTGSYEQYF. Written as DNA, the CDR3 is TGCGCCAGCAGCTTTTATACCGGGTCCTACGAGCAGTACTTC. V and J are TRBV5-1 and TRBJ2-7; no reliable D call. Germline CDR1 SGHRS, CDR2 YFSETQ. This CDR3 has 14 amino acids. The V end lost 2 bases, the J end lost 1 base, and 10 bases lay between the germline ends.

V and J are TRBV30 and TRBJ2-5; possible D gene TRBD1, 6 bases. This CDR3 is built from 14 residues. Germline V gives CDR1 GTSNPN, CDR2 SVGIG (reference sequence). Trimming removed 1 base from V and 4 bases from J, with 13 bases in between. For the CDR3, the DNA is TGTGCCTGGAGTGCTGGCCAGGGGAGAGAGACCCAGTACTTC. This codes for CAWSAGQGRETQYF.

The gene calls are TRBV19 and TRBJ2-5, with 8 nucleotides matching TRBD2. The tail of the sequence fits TRBJ2-7 better, so the J call may be wrong. Germline-derived CDR1 and CDR2 are LNHDA and SQIVND (reference sequence). The CDR3 contains 16 residues. The CDR3 protein is CASSISAGGPSYEQYF. The CDR3 DNA reads TGTGCCAGTAGTATCTCGGCGGGAGGCCCCTCCTACGAGCAGTACTTC.

This chain uses TRBV14 with TRBJ2-7, with TRBD2 matching 12 bases. CDR1 and CDR2 (germline): SGHDN, FVKESK. This CDR3 has 19 amino acids. The junction had 16 bases not matched to a gene; V was cut back by 2 bases and J by 5 bases. The CDR3 is CASSQHFRKTSGRYDEQYF. The CDR3 DNA follows: TGTGCCAGCAGCCAACACTTTCGGAAGACTAGCGGGAGATACGACGAGCAGTACTTC.

The CDR3 spells CASSENSKYNEQFF. Written as DNA, the CDR3 is TGTGCCAGCAGTGAAAACAGTAAATACAATGAGCAGTTCTTC. This chain joins TRBV6-1 and TRBJ2-1; D gene ambiguous. CDR1 and CDR2 from the germline V gene are MNHNS and SASEGT. The CDR3 extends over 14 amino acids. Trimming shortened V by 2 bases and J by 4 bases, and 9 bases separated the two germline ends.

This clone was seen a few times. V gene TRBV6-1 combines with J gene TRBJ2-7; weak D call: TRBD1 (5 bases). Trimming took off 5 bases at V and 2 bases at J, with 10 bases between the two ends. The V gene's germline CDR1 is MNHNS and CDR2 SASEGT. The CDR3 extends over 13 amino acids. CDR3 nucleotides: TGTGCCAGCAGTTCTGACAGAGCCTACGAGCAGTACTTC. Amino acid sequence: CASSSDRAYEQYF.

The rearrangement links TRBV28 to TRBJ1-1; D is unclear. The V end was cut by 5 bases, the J end by 3 bases, with 13 bases between. From germline, CDR1 is MDHEN and CDR2 SYDVKM. CDR3 length: 14 residues. CDR3 bases: TGTGCCAGCAGTCGACAAACACATCACACTGAAGCTTTCTTT. This gives the protein CASSRQTHHTEAFF. Full variable domain (rest looked up from reference TRBV28 and TRBJ1-1): DVKVTQSSRYLVKRTGEKVFLECVQDMDHENMFWYRQDPGLGLRLIYFSYDVKMKEKGDIPEGYSVSREKKERFSLILESASTNQTSMYLCASSRQTHHTEAFFGQGTRLTVV.

This chain links TRBV27 with TRBJ1-1; no definite D call. The V end lost 3 bases, the J end lost 2 bases, and 13 bases lay between the germline ends. Per germline, CDR1 MNHEY and CDR2 SMNVEV (reference sequence). CDR3 size: 15 residues. CDR3 bases: TGTGCCAGCAGTTTTTCGGAGGACCTTAACACTGAAGCTTTCTTT. This codes for CASSFSEDLNTEAFF.

This chain joins TRBV7-8 and TRBJ1-2, with 12 bases aligning to TRBD1. Germline V gene data show CDR1 as SGHVS and CDR2 as FQNEAQ. The trim removed 5 bases at V and 7 bases at J, leaving 5 bases unmatched. This CDR3 has 14 residues. The CDR3 region is CASSGRDRGRGYTF. The CDR3 DNA follows: TGTGCCAGCAGCGGCCGGGACAGGGGGCGTGGCTACACCTTC.

The chain carries TRBV7-9 and TRBJ2-2, with unresolved D. The CDR3 length is 15 residues. The germline gives CDR1 SEHNR, CDR2 FQNEAQ (reference sequence). Trimming took 5 bases from V and 6 from J, leaving 16 bases between them. The DNA for the CDR3 is TGTGCCAGCAGCCTCTTTCCCCGCCGGGCCGGGGAGCTGTTTTTT. This encodes CASSLFPRRAGELFF. The full variable domain, its missing parts supplied by reference TRBV7-9 and TRBJ2-2, is DTGVSQNPRHKITKRGQNVTFRCDPISEHNRLYWYRQTLGQGPEFLTYFQNEAQLEKSRLLSDRFSAERPKGSFSTLEIQRTEQGDSAMYLCASSLFPRRAGELFFGEGSRLTVL.

The chain has TRBV15 and TRBJ1-5; TRBD1 is a possible D gene (5 bases). Trimming left V 2 bases short and J 9 bases short, with 17 bases between. The germline gives CDR1 LNHNV, CDR2 YYDKDF (reference sequence). The CDR3 is made up of 15 amino acids. CDR3 sequence (DNA): TGTGCCACCAGCAGATGGTCGGGGGAGAAGGCGCCCCAGCATTTT. Protein sequence: CATSRWSGEKAPQHF.

The rearrangement uses TRBV19 and TRBJ2-5, with D maybe TRBD2 (6 bases). Germline CDR1 LNHDA, CDR2 SQIVND (reference sequence). V lost 6 bases and J lost 4, with 15 bases in between. This CDR3 comprises 14 residues. The CDR3 region has the DNA TGTGCCAGTAGCCGGGACTCGATGGGAGAGACCCAGTACTTC. Translation: CASSRDSMGETQYF.

The chain links TRBV5-1 to TRBJ2-1; 9 bases line up with TRBD2. The CDR3 extends over 14 amino acids. V shed 3 bases and J 8 bases; nucleotides not matched to a gene: 6. Germline loops: CDR1 SGHRS, CDR2 YFSETQ. The CDR3 region is CASSYGTSSHEQFF. In nucleotides, the CDR3 is TGCGCCAGCAGCTACGGGACTAGCTCCCATGAGCAGTTCTTC.

This chain uses TRBV5-1 with TRBJ2-5; D is possibly TRBD1 (6 bases). The J call is doubtful: the DNA matches TRBJ2-7 better. Germline V gene lookup returns CDR1 SGHRS and CDR2 YFSETQ. This CDR3 has 13 amino acids. The CDR3 protein is CASHTGFSYEQYF. CDR3 DNA sequence: TGCGCCAGCCATACAGGGTTCTCCTACGAGCAGTACTTC.